This T cell receptor beta chain was captured in a study of T cell repertoires in cytomegalovirus infection (dated by TCRdb to about 2019). With regard to the full study: The peptide stimulations were aimed at well-studied HLA-B-restricted epitopes as well as recently identified HLA-C-restricted CMV epitopes, whose presentation resists viral immunomodulation. The HLA type of each donor mattered for the analysis, because public TCR beta signatures pointed to carriage of CMV infection along with the matching HLA type. The investigation overall reported the following: The ex vivo response was dominated by HLA-C-restricted CMV-specific TCR beta clonotypes, which also provided the single most frequent clonotype in two of eight donors. Carriers of CMV infection plus the relevant HLA type were discriminated by the cumulative frequency of public TCR beta family members in the study cohort and in an independent roughly 400-donor cohort.

The treatment or condition label of this sample denotes: in vitro stimulation with specific CMV peptide epitopes to enrich CMV-specific T cells. TCRdb shows the sequencer as Illumina HiSeq 1500. TCRdb cleaned the public reads at Q25 with fastp, built clones with MiXCR and kept in-frame beta chains. Each record represents a unique CDR3 protein, reported with the most common genes and DNA among its rows. For this sample the table gives some 940,000 distinct CDR3 sequences, of which roughly 31% were detected only once. Of the sample, over 12% is held by the ten largest clones. Regarding this clonotype: Its antigen is still unknown. Base-call qualities are not available, and no considerably larger clone is one nucleotide away.

The germline ends are 10 bases apart after V is trimmed by 1 base and J by 2 bases. CDR1 and CDR2 (MNHEY, SVGAGI) derive from the germline V gene. The CDR3 has 15 amino acids, counting the end cysteine and phenylalanine. CDR3 DNA only is kept here, 45 bases in frame from base 1. This receptor was identified in a human donor in good health (CMV status not recorded). Some clones in this sample may be carry-over from other donors' samples. Sequencing used cultured CD8+ T cells from PBMCs, obtained from culture after CMV antigen stimulation. The chain is encoded by TRBV6-5 joined to TRBJ2-3; the D gene is perhaps TRBD2, on 5 matching bases. The DNA reads TGTGCCAGCAGTTACTTCGGGGAACCCACAGATACGCAGTATTTT. Translated, this is CASSYFGEPTDTQYF.